A selection of T cell receptor beta chains follows, all from one sample in a study of blood T cell repertoires in COVID-19. Data came from immunoSEQ multiplex PCR; TCRdb stores just in-frame clones and leaves some out. The repertoire consists of 150,000 to 200,000 clones, with around 88% occurring once and the leading ten covering more than 5%. Sequenced sample: peripheral blood. The receptors were gathered from a human donor in a cohort sampled during active COVID-19. The CDR3 runs from the conserved cysteine through the conserved F or W. The order of the fields is clone size, V gene, D gene, J gene, CDR3 DNA, CDR3 protein. A D gene is named only where the DNA matches it firmly. Size tells how often a clone was seen (once, few, many) or the class of an expanded clone, and some rows leave it out.

abundance: -; v_gene: TRBV28; d_gene: TRBD1; j_gene: TRBJ2-3; CDR3nt: TGTGCCAGCAGTTTCTTACAGGGGACCACAGATACGCAGTATTTT; CDR3aa: CASSFLQGTTDTQYF
abundance: -; v_gene: TRBV12-2; d_gene: -; j_gene: TRBJ1-1; CDR3nt: TGTGCAAGTCGCTTCCCGACGTCGGTCACACAGCCTCACATGAACACTGAAGCTTTCTTT; CDR3aa: CASRFPTSVTQPHMNTEAFF
abundance: -; v_gene: TRBV19; d_gene: -; j_gene: TRBJ2-1; CDR3nt: TGTGCCAGTAGACAGAGCGGGTCCGGCTATGAGCAGTTCTTC; CDR3aa: CASRQSGSGYEQFF
abundance: -; v_gene: TRBV7-9; d_gene: TRBD1; j_gene: TRBJ1-6; CDR3nt: TGTGCCAGCAGCGCCCGACAGGGAATTCGGTCACCCCTCCACTTT; CDR3aa: CASSARQGIRSPLHF
abundance: once; v_gene: TRBV30; d_gene: -; j_gene: TRBJ1-2; CDR3nt: TGTGCCTGGAGTGTAGGTAGTGGGCTAATCTACACCTTC; CDR3aa: CAWSVGSGLIYTF
abundance: -; v_gene: TRBV6-5; d_gene: -; j_gene: TRBJ2-7; CDR3nt: TGTGCCAGCAGAACGCCGTTAGCCGAGCAGTACTTC; CDR3aa: CASRTPLAEQYF
abundance: -; v_gene: TRBV5-4; d_gene: -; j_gene: TRBJ1-2; CDR3nt: TGTGCCAGCAGCGCTGCTGCACAGGGCCCCGGGGCTTATGGCTACACCTTC; CDR3aa: CASSAAAQGPGAYGYTF
abundance: -; v_gene: TRBV28; d_gene: -; j_gene: TRBJ2-7; CDR3nt: TGTGCCAGCTTCACCTTACAGGGCGGAAGCTACGAGCAGTACTTC; CDR3aa: CASFTLQGGSYEQYF
abundance: -; v_gene: TRBV19; d_gene: TRBD2; j_gene: TRBJ2-1; CDR3nt: TGTGCCAGTAGTAGGCTAGCGGGACAGTACACTGAGCAGTTCTTC; CDR3aa: CASSRLAGQYTEQFF
abundance: -; v_gene: TRBV28; d_gene: TRBD1; j_gene: TRBJ2-7; CDR3nt: TGTGCCAGCAGGCCCGGGACAGGGTACGAGCAGTACTTC; CDR3aa: CASRPGTGYEQYF